This entry lists 27 T cell receptor beta chains sequenced from one sample in a study of CD8+CD57+ T cells in acquired aplastic anemia. The use of genomic DNA as template underpinned the TCR beta VDJ and CDR3 profiling. TCRdb called the reads again in MiXCR, with one record for every CDR3 protein. Altogether hundreds of thousands of distinct CDR3 sequences are present, around a third being singletons, with the ten largest covering less than 0.85%. Sequencing was done on patients that had shown CD8+CD57+ cell expansion by flow cytometry. Sequencing was done on a sample of sorted CD4+, CD8+, or CD8+CD57+ T cells (not recorded which) from PBMCs. All receptors derive from a human donor with aplastic anemia.

The V and J genes are TRBV9 and TRBJ2-7; 12 bases are a match to TRBD2. There are 18 residues in the CDR3. Germline lookup yields CDR1 SGDLS and CDR2 YYNGEE. V dropped 0 bases and J dropped 2; count of bases not matched to a gene: 9. CDR3 in DNA: TGTGCCAGCAGCGTAGGGCTAGCGGGAGGGCCTGTCCCCTACGAGCAGTACTTC. Translation gives CASSVGLAGGPVPYEQYF.

The genes are TRBV5-1 and TRBJ2-1; 7 nucleotides line up with TRBD2. Germline-derived CDR1 and CDR2 are SGHRS and YFSETQ. CDR3 size: 14 residues. V shed 6 bases, J shed 5 bases, and the junction held 8 bases outside the gene matches. CDR3 in amino acids: CASTPGGGDNEQFF. CDR3 nucleotides: TGCGCCAGCACTCCGGGAGGAGGGGACAATGAGCAGTTCTTC.

The V gene is TRBV2, the J gene TRBJ2-7, with D possibly called TRBD1 or TRBD2 (5 bases each). Germline CDR1 SNHLY, CDR2 FYNNEI. V lost 6 bases and J 3 bases, leaving 15 bases between the germline ends. This CDR3 comprises 14 residues. The CDR3 protein is CASSADRGVYEQYF. The CDR3 region has the DNA TGTGCCAGCAGCGCAGACAGAGGGGTCTACGAGCAGTACTTC.

V gene TRBV19 combines with J gene TRBJ1-5; a weak D match, TRBD1 (6 bases). This CDR3 spans 15 amino acids. Germline assignment: CDR1 LNHDA and CDR2 SQIVND (reference sequence). The V end lost 11 bases, the J end lost 2 bases, and 19 bases lay between the germline ends. CDR3 sequence: CAWSVETGGNQPQHF. CDR3 bases: TGTGCCTGGAGTGTAGAGACAGGTGGCAATCAGCCCCAGCATTTT. Together with reference TRBV19 and TRBJ1-5, the CDR3 gives the full variable domain: DGGITQSPKYLFRKEGQNVTLSCEQNLNHDAMYWYRQDPGQGLRLIYYSQIVNDFQKGDIAEGYSVSREKKESFPLTVTSAQKNPTAFYLCAWSVETGGNQPQHFGDGTRLSIL.

This clonotype was counted a single time. In DNA, the CDR3 is TGCGCCAGCAGTGAGGCAGGGTTTGCCAGCTTCTATGGCTACACCTTC. It is translated as CASSEAGFASFYGYTF. The chain combines TRBV10-2 with TRBJ1-2; weak D call: TRBD1 (5 bases). The germline CDR1 and CDR2 sequences are WSHSY and SAAADI. There are 16 residues in the CDR3. Trimming cost V 2 bases and J 4 bases, with 17 bases left between them.

The chain links TRBV3-1 to TRBJ1-2, with D possibly being TRBD1 (5 bases). CDR3 length: 13 amino acids. The ends were cut back, 4 bases at V and 7 bases at J, with 13 bases in the middle. Germline V gene lookup returns CDR1 LGHDT and CDR2 YNNKEL (reference sequence). The CDR3 DNA sequence: TGTGCCAGCAGCCGTCAGGGTAGGGCTGGCTACACCTTC. It translates to CASSRQGRAGYTF. The complete variable domain, with remaining parts taken from reference TRBV3-1 and TRBJ1-2, reads DTAVSQTPKYLVTQMGNDKSIKCEQNLGHDTMYWYKQDSKKFLKIMFSYNNKELIINETVPNRFSPKSPDKAHLNLHINSLELGDSAVYFCASSRQGRAGYTFGSGTRLTVV.

The chain joins TRBV27 to TRBJ1-3; D is possibly TRBD1 (5 bases). With 6 bases removed from V and 2 bases from J, the gap between germline ends came to 11 bases. This CDR3 has 14 amino acids. CDR1 is MNHEY, CDR2 SMNVEV, per germline (reference sequence). Written as DNA, the CDR3 is TGTGCCAGCAGCCCCCGAGGGGCTGGAAACACCATATATTTT. Protein: CASSPRGAGNTIYF.

As regards this clonotype: A much more abundant neighbour one base away suggests this may be a read error. The V and J genes are TRBV19 and TRBJ1-5; possible D gene TRBD1, 6 bases. CDR1 and CDR2 (germline): LNHDA, SQIVND (reference sequence). The CDR3 spans 15 residues. CDR3 loop: CASSIGQLSSQPQHF. The CDR3 bases are TGTGCCAGTAGTATCGGACAGCTTAGCAGTCAGCCCCAGCATTTT. The full variable domain, its missing parts supplied by reference TRBV19 and TRBJ1-5, is DGGITQSPKYLFRKEGQNVTLSCEQNLNHDAMYWYRQDPGQGLRLIYYSQIVNDFQKGDIAEGYSVSREKKESFPLTVTSAQKNPTAFYLCASSIGQLSSQPQHFGDGTRLSIL.

Ten or more counts support this clonotype. The rearrangement uses TRBV7-2 and TRBJ2-5, with D possibly TRBD2 on 5 matching bases. Germline V CDR1 and CDR2: SGHTA, FQGNSA. This CDR3 region has 14 residues. The ends were cut back, 6 bases at V and 2 bases at J, with 13 bases in the middle. CDR3 nucleotide sequence: TGTGCCAGCAGTTCCCAAGCGGCACAAGAGACCCAGTACTTC. Its translation is CASSSQAAQETQYF.

The rearrangement uses TRBV20-1 and TRBJ1-5; 7 bases are a match to TRBD1. CDR1 and CDR2 (germline): DFQATT, SNEGSKA (reference sequence). Unmatched junction bases numbered 8, after V lost 6 bases and J lost 0 bases. This CDR3 comprises 15 residues. The CDR3 region has the DNA TGCAGTGCCGATGGACAGGTCCATAGCAATCAGCCCCAGCATTTT. Translation: CSADGQVHSNQPQHF.

This clonotype was seen only a few times. A read error is possible here, since a much larger clone lies one base away. The chain joins TRBV10-3 to TRBJ1-1, with a weak D call TRBD1 (6 bases). Trimming cost V 3 bases and J 5 bases, with 19 bases left between them. Germline CDR1 and CDR2: ENHRY and SYGVKD. The CDR3 runs to 16 residues. The CDR3 here is CAISESKGGRVTEAFF. The CDR3 DNA is TGTGCCATCAGTGAAAGTAAGGGGGGGAGGGTTACTGAAGCTTTCTTT.

This clonotype has at least ten counts. The chain employs TRBV5-5 and TRBJ1-5, with D maybe TRBD1 (5 bases). This CDR3 is 16 amino acids long. Trimming pared 1 base from V and 3 bases from J, leaving 14 bases between. Germline V gene sequence: CDR1 SGHKS, CDR2 YYEKEE (reference sequence). The CDR3 nucleotides are TGTGCCAGCAGCTTGATCCGAGACAGCTACAATCAGCCCCAGCATTTT. This gives the protein CASSLIRDSYNQPQHF.

This clonotype occurred once. The chain couples TRBV7-9 to TRBJ1-2; possibly TRBD1 for D (5 bases). The length of the CDR3 is 13 residues. V lost 4 bases and J 4 bases, leaving 10 bases between the germline ends. Germline V lookup: CDR1 SEHNR, CDR2 FQNEAQ (reference sequence). The CDR3 here is CASSWGDSYGYTF. Here the CDR3 DNA reads TGTGCCAGCAGCTGGGGGGATTCCTATGGCTACACCTTC. The whole variable domain, filled in from reference TRBV7-9 and TRBJ1-2, reads DTGVSQNPRHKITKRGQNVTFRCDPISEHNRLYWYRQTLGQGPEFLTYFQNEAQLEKSRLLSDRFSAERPKGSFSTLEIQRTEQGDSAMYLCASSWGDSYGYTFGSGTRLTVV.

This clonotype has more than one count but fewer than ten. V usage is TRBV2 and J usage is TRBJ1-6; D call uncertain. Trimming left V 6 bases short and J 3 bases short, with 12 bases between. The CDR3 contains 15 residues. In germline, CDR1 is SNHLY, CDR2 FYNNEI. The CDR3 region has the DNA TGTGCCAGCAGCCTATTAAACAGCTATAATTCACCCCTCCACTTT. Its translation: CASSLLNSYNSPLHF.

Many counts were recorded for this clonotype. The genes are TRBV2 and TRBJ1-4; D gene uncertain. V lost 4 bases and J lost 9, with 3 bases in between. This CDR3 is 10 amino acids long. The germline V gene encodes CDR1 SNHLY and CDR2 FYNNEI. The CDR3, as DNA: TGTGCCAGCAGTGGCCAAAAACTGTTTTTT. It translates to CASSGQKLFF.

The rearrangement uses TRBV10-3 and TRBJ2-3; D is possibly TRBD1 (7 bases). Per the germline V gene, CDR1 is ENHRY and CDR2 is SYGVKD. V was shortened by 6 bases and J by 6 bases, with 16 bases between the two germline ends. The CDR3 has 14 amino acids. CDR3 DNA sequence: TGTGCCATCAGGGGGGGACAGAGCGCGGATACGCAGTATTTT. Translation gives CAIRGGQSADTQYF.

This clonotype has a handful of counts. At one end the junction does not follow the germline gene, possibly because of a read error. V and J are TRBV10-3 and TRBJ1-2; D may be TRBD1 (6 bases). Germline CDR1 ENHRY, CDR2 SYGVKD. The CDR3 contains 14 residues. CDR3 coding DNA: TGTGCCAGCAGTAGGGCAGGGGTCGGATATGGCTACACCTTC. It encodes CASSRAGVGYGYTF.

The CDR3 spells CASSLGDRGNTIYF. DNA of the CDR3: TGTGCCAGCAGCCTGGGGGACAGGGGAAACACCATATATTTT. The chain couples TRBV5-5 to TRBJ1-3; 8 bases line up with TRBD1. The CDR3 is made up of 14 amino acids. In germline, CDR1 is SGHKS, CDR2 YYEKEE (reference sequence). V lost 4 bases and J lost 4; bases outside the gene matches: 4.

The chain carries TRBV6-4 and TRBJ1-3; D call uncertain. Germline values: CDR1 MRHNA, CDR2 SNTAGT. The ends were cut back, 6 bases at V and 4 bases at J, with 7 bases in the middle. The CDR3 totals 12 residues. This chain's CDR3 is CASRVFGNTIYF. Written as DNA, the CDR3 is TGTGCCAGCAGGGTTTTCGGAAACACCATATATTTT.

This clonotype was detected a few times. The chain couples TRBV6-2 or TRBV6-3 to TRBJ2-1; TRBD2 agrees at 12 bases. The V gene end was trimmed by 4 bases and the J gene end by 5 bases; junction bases not matched to a gene: 6. Germline CDR1 MNHEY, CDR2 SVGEGT. The CDR3 runs 16 residues. The CDR3 loop is CASSSWTSGVNNEQFF. DNA for the CDR3: TGTGCCAGCAGTTCCTGGACTAGCGGGGTCAACAATGAGCAGTTCTTC.

The chain links TRBV2 to TRBJ2-1, with D hard to call. The CDR3 covers 17 residues. V lost 5 bases to trimming and J lost 0 bases, with 17 bases between them. Germline-derived CDR1 and CDR2 are SNHLY and FYNNEI. The CDR3 coding sequence is TGTGCCAGCAGTTCCAAAACCCCCGCCGCCTCCTACAATGAGCAGTTCTTC. It yields the protein CASSSKTPAASYNEQFF.

This clonotype was found many times. The V and J genes are TRBV5-1 and TRBJ2-7, with TRBD1 matching over 10 bases. The V segment lost 2 bases and the J segment 7 bases; nucleotides outside the gene matches: 12. The CDR3 has 16 amino acids. Germline values: CDR1 SGHRS, CDR2 YFSETQ. The CDR3 DNA reads as TGCGCCAGCAGCTTTAGGACCGGGACAGGGGTAGATGAGCAGTACTTC. This gives the protein CASSFRTGTGVDEQYF.

On this clonotype: Being one base from a much bigger clone, this may be a read error. The V call is TRBV7-2, the J call TRBJ2-1; no reliable D call. Germline assignment: CDR1 SGHTA and CDR2 FQGNSA. The length of the CDR3 is 11 residues. CDR3 region: CASSLTLERFF. CDR3 in DNA: TGTGCCAGCAGCTTAACATTGGAGCGGTTCTTC.

This clonotype was counted only a few times. The chain joins TRBV5-6 to TRBJ1-5; D gene uncertain. Trimming cost V 4 bases and J 5 bases, with 13 bases left between them. The V gene's germline CDR1 is SGHDT and CDR2 YYEEEE. The CDR3 covers 14 residues. The CDR3 reads CASSRGEPDQPQHF. Here the CDR3 DNA reads TGTGCCAGCAGCCGTGGGGAACCAGATCAGCCCCAGCATTTT.

J is TRBJ2-2 and V is TRBV24-1, with 9 bases aligning to TRBD1. Trimming at V came to 3 bases and at J to 5 bases, leaving 9 bases not matched to a gene. Germline V gene sequence: CDR1 KGHDR, CDR2 SFDVKD. There are 17 residues in the CDR3. The CDR3 loop reads CATSDPPGQGGTGELFF. DNA of the CDR3: TGTGCCACCAGTGATCCTCCGGGACAGGGTGGGACCGGGGAGCTGTTTTTT.

The V and J genes are TRBV7-2 and TRBJ1-2; no clear D gene. The length of the CDR3 is 14 residues. V lost 5 bases and J lost 7, with 17 bases in between. The germline CDR1 and CDR2 sequences are SGHTA and FQGNSA. The CDR3 DNA reads TGTGCCAGCAGCCAAGCCCATTTTTCCAGTGGCTACACCTTC. Amino acids: CASSQAHFSSGYTF. The full variable domain, its missing parts supplied by reference TRBV7-2 and TRBJ1-2, is GAGVSQSPSNKVTEKGKDVELRCDPISGHTALYWYRQSLGQGLEFLIYFQGNSAPDKSGLPSDRFSAERTGGSVSTLTIQRTQQEDSAVYLCASSQAHFSSGYTFGSGTRLTVV.

This clonotype was counted ten times or more. The chain is built from TRBV15 and TRBJ1-4, with 7 positions matching TRBD1. V shed 0 bases, J shed 8 bases, and the junction held 6 bases outside the gene matches. The CDR3 is 15 residues long. Germline V gene data show CDR1 as LNHNV and CDR2 as YYDKDF (reference sequence). This CDR3 is CATSRDGQGGEKLFF. The CDR3 DNA reads as TGTGCCACCAGCAGAGATGGTCAGGGGGGAGAAAAACTGTTTTTT.